This is a list of T cell receptor beta chains from one sample in a study of blood T cell repertoires in COVID-19. Repertoires were generated with immunoSEQ multiplex PCR, while TCRdb's copy carries only in-frame clones and drops some. This sample carries under 500,000 clones, roughly 90% of them seen once, and the ten largest clones take about 4.3%. The sample consisted of peripheral blood. Receptor source: a woman in her 30s with acute or convalescent COVID-19. CDR3s include the opening cysteine and the closing phenylalanine or tryptophan. A D gene is named only where the DNA matches it firmly. The size field is filled for only some rows; it gives once, few, many or a size class.

d_call	clone_size	v_call	j_call	cdr3_nt	cdr3_aa
-	-	TRBV19	TRBJ1-1	TGTGCCAGTAGTATAGCAGGGAGGGGCACTGAAGCTTTCTTT	CASSIAGRGTEAFF
TRBD1	-	TRBV10-3	TRBJ2-3	TGTGCCACCACCGTGGGACAGGTGACAGATACGCAGTATTTT	CATTVGQVTDTQYF
TRBD1	-	TRBV2	TRBJ1-2	TGTGCCAGCAGGAGTAGAGGGGGACAGTACATAACTTATGGCTACACCTTC	CASRSRGGQYITYGYTF
TRBD2	-	TRBV5-1	TRBJ2-3	TGCGCCAGCAGCCCCTGGACTAGCGGGGGGGCCGGAGATACGCAGTATTTT	CASSPWTSGGAGDTQYF
-	-	TRBV21-1	TRBJ2-7	TGTGCCAGCAGCACCCGACGACCGGGGGTGCCGGCCGAGCAGTACTTC	CASSTRRPGVPAEQYF
TRBD1	-	TRBV5-5	TRBJ1-2	TGTGCCAGCAGCCAGACAGGGGAGGTCTATGGCTACACCTTC	CASSQTGEVYGYTF
TRBD2	once	TRBV9	TRBJ2-3	TGTGCCAGCAGCGTAGTAGGTAGCGGGGGAGATACGCAGTATTTT	CASSVVGSGGDTQYF
TRBD1	-	TRBV6-5	TRBJ2-2	TGTGCCAGCCGGACAGGGAACACCGGGGAGCTGTTTTTT	CASRTGNTGELFF
-	-	TRBV28	TRBJ2-1	TGTGCCAGTGGCCCAGGTAGCTCCTACAATGAGCAGTTCTTC	CASGPGSSYNEQFF
TRBD1	-	TRBV6-6	TRBJ1-4	TGTGCCAGCAGTTACGGACAGGGTGCAACTAATGAAAAACTGTTTTTT	CASSYGQGATNEKLFF
-	-	TRBV6-5	TRBJ2-1	TGTGCCAGCAGTTCCCAGACAGACCAGTTCTTC	CASSSQTDQFF
-	once	TRBV5-6	TRBJ2-5	TGTGCCAGCAGCTTGGCAGGAGGGGAGACCCAGTACTTC	CASSLAGGETQYF
TRBD1	-	TRBV6-6	TRBJ2-6	TGTGCCAGCAGTCACAGACAGGGAGAAATTGCTGGGGCCAACGTCCTGACTTTC	CASSHRQGEIAGANVLTF
TRBD2	-	TRBV5-6	TRBJ2-5	TGTGCCAGCAGCCGGACTAGCGGGGGGGTAGAGACCCAGTACTTC	CASSRTSGGVETQYF
-	-	TRBV25-1	TRBJ1-4	TGTGCCAGCAGCTATAATGAAAAACTGTTTTTT	CASSYNEKLFF
TRBD2	-	TRBV7-6	TRBJ2-2	TGTGCCAGCAGTCGTATAGCGGGGGGGAAAACCGGGGAGCTGTTTTTT	CASSRIAGGKTGELFF
TRBD1	-	TRBV29-1	TRBJ1-2	TGCAGCACCCGTTGGGACAGGGGGCTCTATGGCTACACCTTC	CSTRWDRGLYGYTF
TRBD2	-	TRBV28	TRBJ2-1	TGTGCCAGCAGTTCCTACCGGGACCGCACAAACCGGGGGGATGAGCAGTTCTTC	CASSSYRDRTNRGDEQFF
TRBD1	-	TRBV4-1	TRBJ1-4	TGCGCCAGCAGCCAAGCGGACAGGGGTGAAAAACTGTTTTTT	CASSQADRGEKLFF
TRBD1	-	TRBV10-1	TRBJ2-3	TGCGCCAGCAGTGACGGACAGGACACAGATACGCAGTATTTT	CASSDGQDTDTQYF
TRBD1	-	TRBV4-1	TRBJ1-1	TGCGCCAGCAGCCCCCGGGACAGGGGAATTCTTAGCACTGAAGCTTTCTTT	CASSPRDRGILSTEAFF
-	once	TRBV6-5	TRBJ2-3	TGTGCCAGCAGTTATGGAGATAGCACAGATACGCAGTATTTT	CASSYGDSTDTQYF
-	-	TRBV13	TRBJ1-5	TGTGCCAGCAGTTCGCGGTCGGCGAATCAGCCCCAGCATTTT	CASSSRSANQPQHF
TRBD2	-	TRBV7-8	TRBJ2-3	TGTGCCAGCAGCTTTGGGACTAGCGGGGCCGATACGCAGTATTTT	CASSFGTSGADTQYF
TRBD1	-	TRBV9	TRBJ1-5	TGTGCCAGCAGCCCGGGGACAGGGGGTAGCAATCAGCCCCAGCATTTT	CASSPGTGGSNQPQHF
-	-	TRBV5-1	TRBJ1-1	TGCGCCAGCAGCTTGGTCTACAGGAACACTGAAGCTTTCTTT	CASSLVYRNTEAFF
-	once	TRBV5-8	TRBJ1-2	TGTGCCAGCAGCTTGACAGGTTCCCGCTTCTATGGCTACACCTTC	CASSLTGSRFYGYTF
-	-	TRBV7-2	TRBJ1-6	TGTGCCAGCAGCTTTCGACAGGAGTATTCACCCCTCCACTTT	CASSFRQEYSPLHF
-	-	TRBV5-6	TRBJ2-6	TGTGCCAGCAGCTTGTTATCTGGGGCCAACGTCCTGACTTTC	CASSLLSGANVLTF
-	-	TRBV27	TRBJ2-1	TGTGCCAGCAGTTCACTGGAGGAGCAGTTCTTC	CASSSLEEQFF
-	-	TRBV6-6	TRBJ2-1	TGTGCCAGCAGCGCCCTAGGGGGAGACAATGAGCAGTTCTTC	CASSALGGDNEQFF
-	-	TRBV28	TRBJ2-5	TGTGCCAGCAGTTCCTGGACAGCTCAAGAGACCCAGTACTTC	CASSSWTAQETQYF
TRBD1	-	TRBV3-1/TRBV3-2	TRBJ1-1	TGTGCCAGCAGCCAAGTAGGGGGCTACACTGAAGCTTTCTTT	CASSQVGGYTEAFF
-	-	TRBV18	TRBJ2-1	TGTGCCAGCTCACCCCAGGCGGGCGATGAGCAGTTCTTC	CASSPQAGDEQFF
-	-	TRBV2	TRBJ1-3	TGTGCCAGCAAACTTGACAGGTCCTCTGGAAACACCATATATTTT	CASKLDRSSGNTIYF
TRBD1	-	TRBV19	TRBJ1-2	TGTGCCAGTAGTATGGGAACAGGGGGCGGCTACACCTTC	CASSMGTGGGYTF
TRBD1	-	TRBV7-3	TRBJ1-4	TGTGCCAGCCAAAACAAAAGGACAGGACTTAATGAAAAACTGTTTTTT	CASQNKRTGLNEKLFF
-	few	TRBV5-1	TRBJ1-1	TGCGCCAGCAGCGCCGGACACGAAGCTTTCTTT	CASSAGHEAFF
-	-	TRBV7-2	TRBJ1-3	TGTGCCAGCAGCTTAGGTTCGACTCTTGGAAACACCATATATTTT	CASSLGSTLGNTIYF
TRBD1	-	TRBV30	TRBJ2-5	TGTGCCTGGAGCGCCACGCCGACAGGGTTGGGAGAGACCCAGTACTTC	CAWSATPTGLGETQYF
-	-	TRBV7-9	TRBJ2-1	TGTGCCAGCAGCTTTCTGGCAGACAATGAGCAGTTCTTC	CASSFLADNEQFF
-	-	TRBV5-1	TRBJ1-5	TGCGCCAGCAGCTTGGAGGGCAGGGGAAGCAATCAGCCCCAGCATTTT	CASSLEGRGSNQPQHF
-	-	TRBV30	TRBJ1-4	TGTGCCTGGAGTAGCGGGTTTAAAGCTAATGAAAAACTGTTTTTT	CAWSSGFKANEKLFF
-	few	TRBV5-1	TRBJ2-5	TGCGCCAGCAGCTTGGGGGCAAGGGAGACCCAGTACTTC	CASSLGARETQYF
-	-	TRBV11-2	TRBJ1-4	TGTGCCAGCAGCTCCCTGGCCTATGAAAAACTGTTTTTT	CASSSLAYEKLFF
-	few	TRBV3-1/TRBV3-2	TRBJ2-7	TGTGCCAGCAGCCCGATCGGGACTGCGTATGAGCAGTACTTC	CASSPIGTAYEQYF
TRBD1	many	TRBV6-5	TRBJ1-6	TGTGCCAGCAGTTACAACAGGGGTAAAAATTCACCCCTCCACTTT	CASSYNRGKNSPLHF
TRBD2	-	TRBV9	TRBJ2-7	TGTGCCAGCAGCGAAGGACTAGCCTACGAGCAGTACTTC	CASSEGLAYEQYF
-	-	TRBV28	TRBJ1-1	TGTGCCAGCCAAGTCGGGGTTTCTTCGAACACTGAAGCTTTCTTT	CASQVGVSSNTEAFF
TRBD2	-	TRBV7-3	TRBJ2-1	TGTGCCAGCAGCCCCGGGGGGGCCAGTAGGAATGAGCAGTTCTTC	CASSPGGASRNEQFF
TRBD1	-	TRBV7-9	TRBJ1-1	TGTGCCAGCAGAATGGGACAGCACACTGAAGCTTTCTTT	CASRMGQHTEAFF
TRBD2	-	TRBV5-8	TRBJ2-1	TGTGCCAGCAGCTTGGAAGGTTTCGGGACTAGCTCCTACAATGAGCAGTTCTTC	CASSLEGFGTSSYNEQFF
TRBD2	once	TRBV6-6	TRBJ2-7	TGTGCCAGCACCTTAGCGGGTGACTACGAGCAGTACTTC	CASTLAGDYEQYF
-	-	TRBV5-8	TRBJ2-3	TGTGCCAGCAGCTTGGCCGTGCTAGCAGGCGATACGCAGTATTTT	CASSLAVLAGDTQYF